This TCR beta chain was recovered during a study of cytomegalovirus exposure and HLA in healthy donors. Study-level results: V- and J-gene trimming of TCR beta was linked (in a later analysis) to a missense DCLRE1C variant. According to a later analysis, most TCR beta chains associated with CMV appeared HLA-restricted. Segments of the TCR beta V type were, in most cases, productive about 87% or about 30% of the time in an earlier analysis.

V dropped 4 bases and J dropped 6 bases, with 14 bases sitting between them. The CDR3 is 13 residues long. The V gene's germline CDR1 is SGHDT and CDR2 YYEEEE. The PCR ran on 60 Vbeta and 13 Jbeta primers. Here immunoSEQ multiplex PCR was the method, and the copy in TCRdb shows in-frame clones only, minus some. The repertoire includes approximately 170,000 clones, about 85% of them detected once, and 1% sits in the top ten. Note on this clone: As yet, its antigen is unknown.

The V call is TRBV5-6, the J call TRBJ2-7; D may be TRBD1 (5 bases). This TCR was recovered from a boy aged 2 to 10 in good health and CMV-seronegative. The material sequenced was PBMCs. The CDR3: CASSPGHGSEQYF. Written as DNA, the CDR3 is TGTGCCAGCAGCCCTGGACACGGTAGCGAGCAGTACTTC.